The 10 T cell receptor beta chains in this list originate from one sample, sequenced in a study of CD8 T cells in ankylosing spondylitis. From the 5' RACE reads, TCRdb called clonotypes with MiXCR, one entry per CDR3 protein. The table records some 42,000 distinct CDR3 sequences, 2.7% of them present only once. The sequencing input was blood, either unsorted or a sorted T cell fraction (not recorded which). The source is a male donor with ankylosing spondylitis or in good health (not recorded which).

This clonotype was detected many times. This sequence joins TRBV9 and TRBJ2-2; perhaps TRBD2 as D (5 bases). CDR3 length equals 15 residues. Germline CDR1 SGDLS, CDR2 YYNGEE. V lost 2 bases and J lost 1, with 9 bases in between. The CDR3 DNA follows: TGTGCCAGCAGCGTGGGTCGGGGGAACACCGGGGAGCTGTTTTTT. Encoded protein: CASSVGRGNTGELFF. Together with reference TRBV9 and TRBJ2-2, the CDR3 gives the full variable domain: DSGVTQTPKHLITATGQRVTLRCSPRSGDLSVYWYQQSLDQGLQFLIQYYNGEERAKGNILERFSAQQFPDLHSELNLSSLELGDSALYFCASSVGRGNTGELFFGEGSRLTVL.

This clonotype was seen many times. This chain uses TRBV9 with TRBJ1-2, with D tentatively TRBD1 (5 bases). The CDR3 is made up of 13 amino acids. Germline V gives CDR1 SGDLS, CDR2 YYNGEE. Deletions cut 4 bases from V and 8 bases from J, with 15 bases between. For the CDR3, the DNA is TGTGCCAGCAGCCCGTATGAGGGGAAAGGCTACACCTTC. Its translation: CASSPYEGKGYTF.

This clonotype was recorded many times. The V gene is TRBV9, the J gene TRBJ2-4, with D possibly being TRBD1 (6 bases). CDR1 and CDR2 from the germline V gene are SGDLS and YYNGEE. V shed 4 bases and J shed 0 bases, with 14 bases lying between them. The CDR3 runs to 16 residues. CDR3 sequence (DNA): TGTGCCAGCAGCCGGGACCCAGGGGTAGCCAAAAACATTCAGTACTTC. Protein: CASSRDPGVAKNIQYF.

This clonotype was observed at least ten times. The rearrangement links TRBV9 to TRBJ1-4; no definite D call. Germline V lookup: CDR1 SGDLS, CDR2 YYNGEE. V was cut by 0 bases and J by 5 bases, with 8 bases left in between. CDR3 size: 14 residues. Here the CDR3 DNA reads TGTGCCAGCAGCGTAGAGGGCCGGAATGAAAAACTGTTTTTT. It encodes CASSVEGRNEKLFF.

This clonotype was recorded a few times. The chain has TRBV9 and TRBJ2-2; D gene unclear. Trimming shortened V by 0 bases and J by 1 base, and 7 bases separated the two germline ends. This CDR3 has 15 residues. Per germline, CDR1 SGDLS and CDR2 YYNGEE. The CDR3 protein is CASSVGRMNTGELFF. CDR3 nucleotide sequence: TGTGCCAGCAGCGTAGGGCGGATGAACACCGGGGAGCTGTTTTTT.

This clonotype was picked up many times. This chain uses TRBV9 with TRBJ2-3, with D uncertain. The CDR3 runs 13 residues. V was pared by 2 bases and J by 2 bases, with 6 bases between. Germline CDR1 and CDR2: SGDLS and YYNGEE. This chain's CDR3 is CASSVVNTDTQYF. The CDR3 DNA is TGTGCCAGCAGCGTCGTGAACACAGATACGCAGTATTTT.

This clonotype was counted many times. V is TRBV9 and J is TRBJ2-3; TRBD2 agrees at 8 bases. CDR1 SGDLS and CDR2 YYNGEE come from the germline V gene. The V and J ends lost 0 bases and 2 bases, in that order; junction bases with no gene match: 8. This CDR3 region has 17 residues. The CDR3 protein is CASSVEPGGRSTDTQYF. CDR3 coding DNA: TGTGCCAGCAGCGTAGAACCAGGCGGGAGGTCCACAGATACGCAGTATTTT.

In its sample, this clonotype was seen many times. J is TRBJ2-4 and V is TRBV9; 7 bases line up with TRBD2. This CDR3 is built from 16 residues. CDR1 and CDR2 (germline): SGDLS, YYNGEE. The trim removed 3 bases at V and 3 bases at J, leaving 9 bases unmatched. Written as DNA, the CDR3 is TGTGCCAGCAGCGGATCGACCGGGACTAACAAAAACATTCAGTACTTC. Protein: CASSGSTGTNKNIQYF.

This chain uses TRBV9 with TRBJ2-7; TRBD2 matches 10 bases. This CDR3 has 15 amino acids. From germline, CDR1 is SGDLS and CDR2 YYNGEE. Losses at the gene ends were 0 bases for V and 4 bases for J; bases not matched to a gene: 4. The CDR3 sequence: CASSVGGTSEYEQYF. The CDR3 bases are TGTGCCAGCAGCGTAGGTGGGACTAGCGAGTACGAGCAGTACTTC.

This clonotype was detected ten times or more. The J gene is TRBJ2-1, the V gene TRBV9; D might be TRBD2 (5 bases). The CDR3 is 15 residues long. Trimming shortened V by 1 base and J by 3 bases, and 11 bases separated the two germline ends. Germline CDR1 is SGDLS and CDR2 is YYNGEE. The CDR3 nucleotides are TGTGCCAGCAGCGTATGGGAGTCTCTCTACAATGAGCAGTTCTTC. Translated: CASSVWESLYNEQFF.